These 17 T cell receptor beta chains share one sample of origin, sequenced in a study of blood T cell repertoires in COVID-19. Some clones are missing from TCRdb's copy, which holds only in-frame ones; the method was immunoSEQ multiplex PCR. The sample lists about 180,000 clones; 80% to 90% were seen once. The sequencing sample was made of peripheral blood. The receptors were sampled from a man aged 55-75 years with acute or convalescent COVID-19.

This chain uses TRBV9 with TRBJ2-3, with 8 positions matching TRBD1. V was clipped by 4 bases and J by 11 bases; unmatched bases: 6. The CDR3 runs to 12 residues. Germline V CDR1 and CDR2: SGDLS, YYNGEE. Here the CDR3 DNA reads TGTGCCAGCAGCACTCGACAGGGGAGGCAGTATTTT. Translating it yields CASSTRQGRQYF.

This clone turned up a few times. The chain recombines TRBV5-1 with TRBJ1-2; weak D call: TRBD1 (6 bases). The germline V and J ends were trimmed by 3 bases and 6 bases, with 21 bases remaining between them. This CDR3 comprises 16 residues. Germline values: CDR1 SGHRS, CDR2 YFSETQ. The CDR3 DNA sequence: TGCGCCAGCAGCTCAGGGGCGAGGAGTGTGGAAAATGGCTACACCTTC. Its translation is CASSSGARSVENGYTF.

CDR3 sequence (DNA): TGTGCCAGCAGTCCCGGGACAGGGGGATTTAATGAAAAACTGTTTTTT. Amino acid sequence: CASSPGTGGFNEKLFF. The chain couples TRBV27 to TRBJ1-4; 11 bases match TRBD1. Germline V lookup: CDR1 MNHEY, CDR2 SMNVEV (reference sequence). With V trimmed by 5 bases and J by 4 bases, 6 bases remained unmatched. The length of the CDR3 is 16 residues.

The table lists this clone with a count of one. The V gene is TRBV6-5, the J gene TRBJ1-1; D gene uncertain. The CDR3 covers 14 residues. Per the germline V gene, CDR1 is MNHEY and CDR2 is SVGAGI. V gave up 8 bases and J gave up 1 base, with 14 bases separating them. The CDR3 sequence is CASGSVSANTEAFF. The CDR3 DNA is TGTGCCAGCGGGTCGGTGAGCGCGAACACTGAAGCTTTCTTT.

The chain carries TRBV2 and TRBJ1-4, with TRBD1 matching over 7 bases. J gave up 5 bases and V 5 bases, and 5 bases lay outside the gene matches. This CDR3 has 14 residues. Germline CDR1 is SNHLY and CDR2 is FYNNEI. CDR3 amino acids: CASSQEQGNEKLFF. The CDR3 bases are TGTGCCAGCAGTCAGGAACAGGGGAATGAAAAACTGTTTTTT.

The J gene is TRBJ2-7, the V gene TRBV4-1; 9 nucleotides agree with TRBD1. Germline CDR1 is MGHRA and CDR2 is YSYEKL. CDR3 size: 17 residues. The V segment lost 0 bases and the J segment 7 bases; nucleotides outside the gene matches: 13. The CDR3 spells CASSQDLPGQGKREQYF. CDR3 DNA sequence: TGCGCCAGCAGCCAAGATCTTCCGGGACAGGGAAAGCGTGAGCAGTACTTC.

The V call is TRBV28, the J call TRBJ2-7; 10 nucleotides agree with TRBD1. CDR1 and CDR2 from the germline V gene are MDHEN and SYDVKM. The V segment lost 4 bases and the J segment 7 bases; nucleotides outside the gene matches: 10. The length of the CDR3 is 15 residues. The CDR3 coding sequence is TGTGCCAGCAGTTCCCCGGGACAGGGGAGAGGAGAGCAGTACTTC. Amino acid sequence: CASSSPGQGRGEQYF. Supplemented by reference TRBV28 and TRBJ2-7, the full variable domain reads DVKVTQSSRYLVKRTGEKVFLECVQDMDHENMFWYRQDPGLGLRLIYFSYDVKMKEKGDIPEGYSVSREKKERFSLILESASTNQTSMYLCASSSPGQGRGEQYFGPGTRLTVT.

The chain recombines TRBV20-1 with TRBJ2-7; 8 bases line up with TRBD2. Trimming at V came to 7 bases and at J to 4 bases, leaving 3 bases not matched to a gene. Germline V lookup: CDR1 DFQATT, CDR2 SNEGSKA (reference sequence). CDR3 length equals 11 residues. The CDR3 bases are TGCAGTGTAACTAGCGGTTACGAGCAGTACTTC. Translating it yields CSVTSGYEQYF.

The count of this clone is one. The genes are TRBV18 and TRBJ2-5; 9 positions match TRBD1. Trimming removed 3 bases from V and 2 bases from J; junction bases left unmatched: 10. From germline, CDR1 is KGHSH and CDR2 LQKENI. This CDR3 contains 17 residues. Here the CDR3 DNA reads TGTGCCAGCTCACCCCGACTGGGGACAGGGTCACAAGAGACCCAGTACTTC. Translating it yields CASSPRLGTGSQETQYF.

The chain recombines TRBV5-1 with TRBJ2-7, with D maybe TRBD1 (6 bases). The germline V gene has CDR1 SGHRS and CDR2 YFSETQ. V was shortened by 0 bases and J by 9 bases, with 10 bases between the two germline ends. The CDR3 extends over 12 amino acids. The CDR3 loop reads CASSLETGRQYF. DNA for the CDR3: TGCGCCAGCAGCTTGGAAACAGGGAGGCAGTACTTC.

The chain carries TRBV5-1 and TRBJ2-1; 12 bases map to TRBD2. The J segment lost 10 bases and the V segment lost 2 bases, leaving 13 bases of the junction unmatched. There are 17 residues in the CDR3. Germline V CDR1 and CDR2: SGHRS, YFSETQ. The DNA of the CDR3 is TGCGCCAGCAGCTTTCAGCCGCTAGCGGGAGGGGAGAGAGAGCAGTTCTTC. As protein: CASSFQPLAGGEREQFF.

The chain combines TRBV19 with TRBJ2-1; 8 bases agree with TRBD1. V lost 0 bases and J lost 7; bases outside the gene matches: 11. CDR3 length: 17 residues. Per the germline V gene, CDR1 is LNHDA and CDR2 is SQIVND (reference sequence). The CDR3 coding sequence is TGTGCCAGTAGTATAGATCGACCAGGGGGCTCTAGGAATGAGCAGTTCTTC. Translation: CASSIDRPGGSRNEQFF.

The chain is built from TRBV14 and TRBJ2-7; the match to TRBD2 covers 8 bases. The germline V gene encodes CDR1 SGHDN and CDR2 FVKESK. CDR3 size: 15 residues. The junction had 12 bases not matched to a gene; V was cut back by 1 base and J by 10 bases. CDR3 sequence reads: CASSQVLGLAGRQYF. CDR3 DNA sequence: TGTGCCAGCAGCCAAGTCCTCGGACTAGCAGGCCGCCAGTACTTC. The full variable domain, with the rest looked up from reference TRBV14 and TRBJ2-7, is EAGVTQFPSHSVIEKGQTVTLRCDPISGHDNLYWYRRVMGKEIKFLLHFVKESKQDESGMPNNRFLAERTGGTYSTLKVQPAELEDSGVYFCASSQVLGLAGRQYFGPGTRLTVT.

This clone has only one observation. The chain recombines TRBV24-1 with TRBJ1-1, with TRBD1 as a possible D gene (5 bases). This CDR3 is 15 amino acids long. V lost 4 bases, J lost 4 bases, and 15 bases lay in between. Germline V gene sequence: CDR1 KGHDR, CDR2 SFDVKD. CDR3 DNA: TGTGCCACCAGTGACTTCCCGGGGGAGGGCACTGAAGCTTTCTTT. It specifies CATSDFPGEGTEAFF.

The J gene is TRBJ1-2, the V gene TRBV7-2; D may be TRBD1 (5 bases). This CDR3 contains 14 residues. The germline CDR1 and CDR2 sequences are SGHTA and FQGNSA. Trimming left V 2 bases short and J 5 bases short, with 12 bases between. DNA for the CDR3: TGTGCCAGCAGCTTAAGTGCGGGGGAATATGGCTACACCTTC. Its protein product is CASSLSAGEYGYTF.

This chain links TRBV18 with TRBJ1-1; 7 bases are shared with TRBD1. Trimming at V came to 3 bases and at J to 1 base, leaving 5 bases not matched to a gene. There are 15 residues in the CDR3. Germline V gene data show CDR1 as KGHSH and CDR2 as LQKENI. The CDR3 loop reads CASSPKTGSNTEAFF. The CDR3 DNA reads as TGTGCCAGCTCACCGAAGACAGGGTCGAACACTGAAGCTTTCTTT.

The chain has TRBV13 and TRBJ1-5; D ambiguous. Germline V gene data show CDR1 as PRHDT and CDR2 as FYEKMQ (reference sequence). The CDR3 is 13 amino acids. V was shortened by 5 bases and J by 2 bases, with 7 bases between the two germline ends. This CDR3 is CASSVAGNQPQHF. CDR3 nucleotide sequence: TGTGCCAGCAGCGTGGCAGGCAATCAGCCCCAGCATTTT.